These T cell receptor beta chains were read from a single sample in a study of cytomegalovirus exposure and HLA in healthy donors. Clones were read by immunoSEQ multiplex PCR, and TCRdb kept only the in-frame ones, dropping some. The profile shows roughly 190,000 clones, 87% of them singletons. The specimen was PBMCs. All receptors come from a boy under 10 years old in good health and CMV-seronegative. CDR3s include the opening cysteine and the closing phenylalanine or tryptophan. D genes are given only for firm matches. Size is stated for part of the rows, as once, few or many counts, or as a class when the clone is expanded.

d_call: TRBD1
cdr3_length: 12
clone_size: .
j_call: TRBJ1-4
v_call: TRBV6-6
cdr3_aa: CASSGGGGKLFF
cdr3_nt: TGTGCCAGTTCAGGGGGCGGGGGAAAACTGTTTTTT

d_call: .
cdr3_length: 13
clone_size: .
j_call: TRBJ2-5
v_call: TRBV28
cdr3_aa: CATTILGQETQYF
cdr3_nt: TGTGCCACCACTATCCTGGGCCAAGAGACCCAGTACTTC

d_call: .
cdr3_length: 16
clone_size: .
j_call: TRBJ2-7
v_call: TRBV7-2
cdr3_aa: CASSLITGFGNYEQYF
cdr3_nt: TGTGCCAGCAGCCTTATAACAGGGTTCGGCAACTACGAGCAGTACTTC

d_call: .
cdr3_length: 15
clone_size: .
j_call: TRBJ1-1
v_call: TRBV7-9
cdr3_aa: CASSQHRAGNTEAFF
cdr3_nt: TGTGCCAGCAGTCAGCACAGGGCAGGGAACACTGAAGCTTTCTTT

d_call: TRBD2
cdr3_length: 14
clone_size: .
j_call: TRBJ2-7
v_call: TRBV2
cdr3_aa: CASSEGGGRYEQYF
cdr3_nt: TGTGCCAGCAGTGAAGGCGGGGGTAGGTACGAGCAGTACTTC

d_call: TRBD1
cdr3_length: 16
clone_size: .
j_call: TRBJ2-3
v_call: TRBV27
cdr3_aa: CASSSEAGGVTDTQYF
cdr3_nt: TGTGCCAGCAGTTCCGAGGCAGGGGGCGTAACAGATACGCAGTATTTT

d_call: .
cdr3_length: 15
clone_size: .
j_call: TRBJ2-7
v_call: TRBV28
cdr3_aa: CASSLRGTPNYEQYF
cdr3_nt: TGTGCCAGCAGTTTGCGGGGGACACCTAACTACGAGCAGTACTTC

d_call: .
cdr3_length: 13
clone_size: .
j_call: TRBJ2-7
v_call: TRBV7-6
cdr3_aa: CASSSKGDYEQYF
cdr3_nt: TGTGCCAGCAGTTCCAAGGGGGACTACGAGCAGTACTTC

d_call: .
cdr3_length: 13
clone_size: .
j_call: TRBJ2-1
v_call: TRBV5-1
cdr3_aa: CASSLGGIGEQFF
cdr3_nt: TGCGCCAGCAGCTTGGGCGGGATTGGTGAGCAGTTCTTC

d_call: TRBD2
cdr3_length: 17
clone_size: .
j_call: TRBJ2-1
v_call: TRBV13
cdr3_aa: CASSPYGTSGDYNEQFF
cdr3_nt: TGTGCCAGCAGCCCGTATGGGACTAGCGGGGATTACAATGAGCAGTTCTTC

d_call: .
cdr3_length: 15
clone_size: .
j_call: TRBJ2-5
v_call: TRBV25-1
cdr3_aa: CASSESSGVQETQYF
cdr3_nt: TGTGCCAGCAGTGAATCGAGCGGAGTTCAAGAGACCCAGTACTTC

d_call: .
cdr3_length: 13
clone_size: .
j_call: TRBJ2-7
v_call: TRBV5-6
cdr3_aa: CASSLGILGEQYF
cdr3_nt: TGTGCCAGCAGCTTGGGAATCCTGGGCGAGCAGTACTTC

d_call: TRBD2
cdr3_length: 11
clone_size: .
j_call: TRBJ2-7
v_call: TRBV12-5
cdr3_aa: CASAREGEQYF
cdr3_nt: TGTGCTAGTGCCAGGGAGGGGGAGCAGTACTTC

d_call: .
cdr3_length: 15
clone_size: once
j_call: TRBJ1-1
v_call: TRBV10-3
cdr3_aa: CAISEVFAQGQEAFF
cdr3_nt: TGTGCCATCAGTGAGGTCTTCGCGCAGGGTCAAGAGGCTTTCTTT

d_call: TRBD1
cdr3_length: 14
clone_size: .
j_call: TRBJ1-4
v_call: TRBV11-2
cdr3_aa: CASRIGTGGEKLFF
cdr3_nt: TGTGCCAGCAGGATCGGGACAGGAGGGGAAAAACTGTTTTTT

d_call: .
cdr3_length: 14
clone_size: .
j_call: TRBJ1-4
v_call: TRBV28
cdr3_aa: CASNPGFFNEKLFF
cdr3_nt: TGTGCCAGCAACCCTGGCTTTTTTAATGAAAAACTGTTTTTT

d_call: TRBD1
cdr3_length: 13
clone_size: .
j_call: TRBJ1-1
v_call: TRBV27
cdr3_aa: CAIQQGANTEAFF
cdr3_nt: TGTGCCATCCAACAGGGGGCGAACACTGAAGCTTTCTTT

d_call: .
cdr3_length: 16
clone_size: .
j_call: TRBJ2-7
v_call: TRBV5-5
cdr3_aa: CASRNDRRTGSYEQYF
cdr3_nt: TGTGCCAGCAGAAATGACCGCAGGACGGGGTCCTACGAGCAGTACTTC

d_call: .
cdr3_length: 13
clone_size: once
j_call: TRBJ2-7
v_call: TRBV7-6
cdr3_aa: CASSRTETYEQYF
cdr3_nt: TGTGCCAGCAGTCGGACAGAAACATACGAGCAGTACTTC

d_call: TRBD1
cdr3_length: 15
clone_size: .
j_call: TRBJ2-7
v_call: TRBV2
cdr3_aa: CASSLGQTTNYEQYF
cdr3_nt: TGTGCCAGCAGTCTGGGACAGACCACAAACTACGAGCAGTACTTC

d_call: .
cdr3_length: 13
clone_size: few
j_call: TRBJ2-6
v_call: TRBV7-2
cdr3_aa: CASSLAGANVLTF
cdr3_nt: TGTGCCAGCAGCCTTGCTGGGGCCAACGTCCTGACTTTC

d_call: .
cdr3_length: 16
clone_size: .
j_call: TRBJ1-5
v_call: TRBV6-1
cdr3_aa: CASSEAAGEGNQPQHF
cdr3_nt: TGTGCCAGCAGTGAAGCGGCAGGGGAAGGCAATCAGCCCCAGCATTTT

d_call: .
cdr3_length: 15
clone_size: .
j_call: TRBJ1-5
v_call: TRBV5-1
cdr3_aa: CASSLGAGRNQPQHF
cdr3_nt: TGCGCCAGCAGCTTGGGGGCAGGTCGCAATCAGCCCCAGCATTTT

d_call: TRBD2
cdr3_length: 15
clone_size: .
j_call: TRBJ2-3
v_call: TRBV5-6
cdr3_aa: CASSLKGLAGDTQYF
cdr3_nt: TGTGCCAGCAGCTTGAAGGGACTAGCGGGAGATACGCAGTATTTT

d_call: TRBD1
cdr3_length: 15
clone_size: .
j_call: TRBJ1-1
v_call: TRBV6-6
cdr3_aa: CASSLTGSANTEAFF
cdr3_nt: TGTGCCAGCAGCTTGACAGGGTCGGCGAACACTGAAGCTTTCTTT

d_call: .
cdr3_length: 16
clone_size: .
j_call: TRBJ2-6
v_call: TRBV7-2
cdr3_aa: CASSLRGGPGANVLTF
cdr3_nt: TGTGCCAGCAGCTTACGAGGCGGTCCTGGGGCCAACGTCCTGACTTTC

d_call: TRBD1
cdr3_length: 13
clone_size: .
j_call: TRBJ1-5
v_call: TRBV6-5
cdr3_aa: CASSGTADQPQHF
cdr3_nt: TGTGCCAGCAGTGGGACAGCGGATCAGCCCCAGCATTTT

d_call: .
cdr3_length: 13
clone_size: once
j_call: TRBJ2-7
v_call: TRBV11-3
cdr3_aa: CASSRDTTYEQYF
cdr3_nt: TGTGCCAGCAGCCGGGACACAACGTACGAGCAGTACTTC

d_call: .
cdr3_length: 13
clone_size: .
j_call: TRBJ1-2
v_call: TRBV6-1
cdr3_aa: CASLLESNYGYTF
cdr3_nt: TGTGCCAGCCTTCTTGAGTCCAACTATGGCTACACCTTC

d_call: .
cdr3_length: 14
clone_size: .
j_call: TRBJ2-7
v_call: TRBV4-2
cdr3_aa: CASSQVGGTYEQYF
cdr3_nt: TGTGCCAGCAGCCAAGTAGGCGGCACCTACGAGCAGTACTTC

d_call: .
cdr3_length: 13
clone_size: .
j_call: TRBJ2-1
v_call: TRBV6-1
cdr3_aa: CASSLRRVDEQFF
cdr3_nt: TGTGCCAGCAGTCTCCGGAGGGTTGATGAGCAGTTCTTC

d_call: .
cdr3_length: 13
clone_size: few
j_call: TRBJ1-5
v_call: TRBV6-1
cdr3_aa: CASSAQGLQPQHF
cdr3_nt: TGTGCCAGCAGTGCACAGGGTTTGCAGCCCCAGCATTTT

d_call: .
cdr3_length: 16
clone_size: .
j_call: TRBJ1-3
v_call: TRBV6-1
cdr3_aa: CASSERPSGLRNTIYF
cdr3_nt: TGTGCCAGCAGTGAAAGGCCGTCAGGCCTCCGAAACACCATATATTTT

d_call: .
cdr3_length: 15
clone_size: .
j_call: TRBJ2-3
v_call: TRBV11-3
cdr3_aa: CASSLGDTSTDTQYF
cdr3_nt: TGTGCCAGCAGCTTAGGCGACACTAGCACAGATACGCAGTATTTT

d_call: .
cdr3_length: 16
clone_size: .
j_call: TRBJ2-6
v_call: TRBV9
cdr3_aa: CASSALTGSGANVLTF
cdr3_nt: TGTGCCAGCAGCGCGCTGACAGGCTCTGGGGCCAACGTCCTGACTTTC

d_call: .
cdr3_length: 15
clone_size: .
j_call: TRBJ2-1
v_call: TRBV5-8
cdr3_aa: CASGSEGQGYNEQFF
cdr3_nt: TGTGCCAGCGGCTCTGAAGGACAAGGTTACAATGAGCAGTTCTTC

d_call: .
cdr3_length: 11
clone_size: .
j_call: TRBJ2-1
v_call: TRBV20-1
cdr3_aa: CSASAWDEQFF
cdr3_nt: TGCAGTGCCAGCGCTTGGGATGAGCAGTTCTTC

d_call: TRBD1
cdr3_length: 15
clone_size: once
j_call: TRBJ2-7
v_call: TRBV7-9
cdr3_aa: CSSSTLTGAGNEQYF
cdr3_nt: TGTTCCAGCAGCACGTTGACAGGGGCGGGAAACGAGCAGTACTTC

d_call: .
cdr3_length: 16
clone_size: .
j_call: TRBJ2-1
v_call: TRBV6-1
cdr3_aa: CASSEAGQTRGDEQFF
cdr3_nt: TGTGCCAGCAGTGAAGCAGGCCAGACCCGCGGGGATGAGCAGTTCTTC

d_call: TRBD2
cdr3_length: 15
clone_size: .
j_call: TRBJ2-7
v_call: TRBV5-1
cdr3_aa: CASSFLTGLASEQYF
cdr3_nt: TGCGCCAGCAGCTTTTTAACGGGACTAGCTTCCGAGCAGTACTTC

d_call: .
cdr3_length: 14
clone_size: few
j_call: TRBJ1-3
v_call: TRBV5-4
cdr3_aa: CASSSQREKGTIYF
cdr3_nt: TGTGCCAGCAGCTCACAACGGGAGAAGGGAACCATATATTTT

d_call: TRBD1
cdr3_length: 14
clone_size: .
j_call: TRBJ1-1
v_call: TRBV29-1
cdr3_aa: CRAGRTGGNTEAFF
cdr3_nt: TGCAGGGCGGGACGGACAGGGGGCAACACTGAAGCTTTCTTT

d_call: TRBD1
cdr3_length: 16
clone_size: .
j_call: TRBJ2-5
v_call: TRBV5-6
cdr3_aa: CASSLGTGGIKETQYF
cdr3_nt: TGTGCCAGCAGCTTGGGGACAGGCGGTATCAAAGAGACCCAGTACTTC

d_call: TRBD2
cdr3_length: 14
clone_size: .
j_call: TRBJ2-7
v_call: TRBV9
cdr3_aa: CASSVAGGRAEQYF
cdr3_nt: TGTGCCAGCAGCGTAGCGGGCGGGAGGGCCGAGCAGTACTTC

d_call: .
cdr3_length: 15
clone_size: .
j_call: TRBJ1-5
v_call: TRBV5-1
cdr3_aa: CASSLAGGRGQPQHF
cdr3_nt: TGCGCCAGCAGCTTGGCCGGAGGGAGGGGTCAGCCCCAGCATTTT

d_call: .
cdr3_length: 14
clone_size: few
j_call: TRBJ1-3
v_call: TRBV12-5
cdr3_aa: CASQGYDSGNTIYF
cdr3_nt: TGTGCTAGTCAGGGGTACGACTCTGGAAACACCATATATTTT

d_call: .
cdr3_length: 16
clone_size: .
j_call: TRBJ1-2
v_call: TRBV28
cdr3_aa: CASSLFTGVVNYGYTF
cdr3_nt: TGTGCCAGCAGTTTATTTACGGGGGTGGTTAACTATGGCTACACCTTC

d_call: .
cdr3_length: 14
clone_size: .
j_call: TRBJ1-2
v_call: TRBV5-1
cdr3_aa: CASSLEGEGYGYTF
cdr3_nt: TGCGCCAGCAGCTTGGAAGGGGAGGGCTATGGCTACACCTTC

d_call: .
cdr3_length: 13
clone_size: once
j_call: TRBJ2-7
v_call: TRBV5-1
cdr3_aa: CASSLQGEYEQYF
cdr3_nt: TGCGCCAGCAGCTTACAGGGTGAATACGAGCAGTACTTC

d_call: .
cdr3_length: 14
clone_size: once
j_call: TRBJ2-3
v_call: TRBV2
cdr3_aa: CASSAGGRTDTQYF
cdr3_nt: TGTGCCAGCAGTGCCGGAGGGAGGACAGATACGCAGTATTTT

d_call: .
cdr3_length: 14
clone_size: .
j_call: TRBJ2-5
v_call: TRBV6-5
cdr3_aa: CASSYDGRWETQYF
cdr3_nt: TGTGCCAGCAGTTACGACGGCAGGTGGGAGACCCAGTACTTC